The present entry profiles one TCR beta chain with its context. The antigen is undetermined. The data were obtained in a study of T cells after yellow fever vaccination. Study as a whole: SMART-Seq v4 Ultra Low Input handled preparation of low-cell-number fractions.

Germline values: CDR1 MNHEY, CDR2 SVGAGI. With 5 bases removed from V and 5 bases from J, the gap between germline ends came to 10 bases. There are 14 residues in the CDR3. A universal primer site and UMIs were added as TCR cDNA was made by 5'RACE template switching. TCRdb redid the calling of the 5' RACE reads with MiXCR, one entry per CDR3 protein. The repertoire has a few hundred thousand distinct CDR3 sequences, about a sixth of them found once; the top ten carry approximately 15%. Study observations and caveats: Abundant contaminating clonotypes from the bulk population could appear in FACS-sorted repertoires. Post-booster samples contained most primary-vaccination clones (approximately 96% CD4, roughly 88% CD8).

Sequenced material: PBMCs, taken roughly 5 days after the first yellow fever vaccination. The TCR sequence derives from a man aged 18-30 years who received the YFV17D yellow fever vaccine. The V gene is TRBV6-5, the J gene TRBJ1-6, with D unresolved. The CDR3 bases are TGTGCCAGCAGTCCGCAGCCCCATAATTCACCCCTCCACTTT. This translates into CASSPQPHNSPLHF.